This is a list of T cell receptor beta chains from one sample in a study of T cell repertoires in cytomegalovirus infection. Via MiXCR, TCRdb re-called the reads, giving one row per CDR3 protein. This sample has about 530,000 distinct CDR3 sequences, with approximately 26% found just once. The source material was PBMCs. These receptors were taken from a human donor in good health (CMV status not recorded). Some clones in this sample may be carry-over from other donors' samples. CDR3s include the opening cysteine and the closing phenylalanine or tryptophan. The D gene is left open where the match is weak. The size entry is marked missing in some rows and otherwise reads once, few, many or a size class.

V	J	size	D	DNA	CDR3
TRBV10-3	TRBJ1-2	many	NA	TGTGCCATCAGTGGGCGACGGGGTCAGGATGGCTACACCTTC	CAISGRRGQDGYTF
TRBV28	TRBJ2-3	NA	NA	TGTGCCAGCAGTGAGGCTCCTCCGAGCGGAAGTAGCACAGATACGCAGTATTTT	CASSEAPPSGSSTDTQYF
TRBV12-3/TRBV12-4	TRBJ1-1	many	NA	TGTGCCAGCAGCTTAGGTATGAACACTGAAGCTTTCTTT	CASSLGMNTEAFF
TRBV4-3	TRBJ2-1	many	NA	TGCGCCAGCAGCCAAGATCTCGGGAATGAGCAGTTCTTC	CASSQDLGNEQFF
TRBV28	TRBJ1-1	NA	TRBD1	TGTGCCAGCACCACAGGGGGAACTGAAGCTTTCTTT	CASTTGGTEAFF
TRBV7-6	TRBJ2-7	many	NA	TGTGCCAGCAGCTTAGGGGCGGGATCGGGCGAGCAGTACTTC	CASSLGAGSGEQYF
TRBV7-9	TRBJ1-4	NA	TRBD1	TGTGCCAGCAGCACGGGGACAGTCTTTAATGAAAAACTGTTTTTT	CASSTGTVFNEKLFF
TRBV4-1	TRBJ1-1	NA	NA	TGCGCCAGCAGCCAGGTCGGGACCCCGAACACTGAAGCTTTCTTT	CASSQVGTPNTEAFF
TRBV20-1	TRBJ2-1	few	TRBD2	TGCAGTGCGAGACTAGCGGGAGGGCCCAATGAGCAGTTCTTC	CSARLAGGPNEQFF
TRBV7-9	TRBJ1-5	NA	NA	TGTGCCAGCAGCTTAGGTGGGGAGGCGGGTCAGCCCCAGCATTTT	CASSLGGEAGQPQHF
TRBV5-5	TRBJ2-2	NA	TRBD1	TGTGCCAGCAGCCGTGGACAGGGCGGCGGGGAGCTGTTTTTT	CASSRGQGGGELFF
TRBV15	TRBJ2-1	NA	TRBD2	TGTGCCACCAGCCCCCAGGCGGGAGGGTCAGATGAGCAGTTCTTC	CATSPQAGGSDEQFF
TRBV4-3	TRBJ2-5	few	TRBD2	TGCGCCAGCAGCCAACGTGCGCTAGCGGGAGGAACTCGCAAGACCCAGTACTTC	CASSQRALAGGTRKTQYF
TRBV24-1	TRBJ1-5	few	NA	TGTGCCACCAGTGATTTTAGGGGCAATCAGCCCCAGCATTTT	CATSDFRGNQPQHF
TRBV20-1	TRBJ1-2	once	NA	TGCAGTGCTAGTCGGGGGGCCGGCTATGGCTACACCTTC	CSASRGAGYGYTF
TRBV4-3	TRBJ2-1	NA	NA	TGCGCCAGCAGCCAAGATTGGGCAGTTTCCTACAATGAGCAGTTCTTC	CASSQDWAVSYNEQFF
TRBV28	TRBJ1-3	NA	NA	TGTGCCAGCACCCAGGCTGGAAACACCATATATTTT	CASTQAGNTIYF
TRBV6-2/TRBV6-3	TRBJ2-1	few	TRBD2	TGTGCCAGCAGTTACGGACTAGCGAGCAATGAGCAGTTCTTC	CASSYGLASNEQFF
TRBV20-1	TRBJ2-2	NA	TRBD2	TGCAGTGCAAAAAGACGAGCGGGAGAGCCGAACACCGGGGAGCTGTTTTTT	CSAKRRAGEPNTGELFF
TRBV7-2	TRBJ2-3	few	TRBD2	TGTGCCAGCAGCTTGACGGGAGGGGGCACAGATACGCAGTATTTT	CASSLTGGGTDTQYF
TRBV10-2	TRBJ2-1	NA	TRBD2	TGCGCCAGCAGTGACCCGGGACTAGTTGATGAGCAGTTCTTC	CASSDPGLVDEQFF
TRBV19	TRBJ2-7	NA	TRBD2	TGTGCCAGTAGTATTACTAGCGGGAGGGCCTACGAGCAGTACTTC	CASSITSGRAYEQYF
TRBV28	TRBJ2-7	NA	NA	TGTGCCAGCAGGACATTCTACGAGCAGTACTTC	CASRTFYEQYF
TRBV7-2	TRBJ1-2	many	TRBD1	TGTGCCAGCAGCGAACAGGGGCTACGCTATGGCTACACCTTC	CASSEQGLRYGYTF
TRBV28	TRBJ1-5	once	NA	TGTGCCAGCATCCTGGGGTCGACGGGCGCACGGCCCCAGCATTTT	CASILGSTGARPQHF
TRBV20-1	TRBJ2-5	NA	TRBD2	TGCAGTGCTAGAGAAGATGGCCTAGCGGGAGAATTGGAAGAGACCCAGTACTTC	CSAREDGLAGELEETQYF
TRBV10-3	TRBJ1-1	few	NA	TGTGCCATCAGCACGGTCGCGGATGAAGCTTTCTTT	CAISTVADEAFF
TRBV5-1	TRBJ2-1	NA	TRBD1	TGCGCCAGCAGCTGGGGACAGGGTAAAGTCAATGAGCAGTTCTTC	CASSWGQGKVNEQFF